The clone carrying this TCR beta chain has a count of ten or more. Prior to thyroid surgery, none of the patients had received any treatment. Original processing notes: The study built a papillary thyroid cancer distant-metastasis classifier from CDR3 differences across clinicopathological groups. With MiXCR, TCRdb reprocessed the PCR reads. These V and J calls rely on TCRdb rather than the paper's analysis. The profile shows some 86,000 clones, around an eighth of them singletons. The data were taken from a study of metastatic and nonmetastatic thyroid tumors. Study at large: Repertoires from malignant and benign thyroid patients were compared across blood and tumor or nodule tissue.

The CDR3 consists of 16 residues. Trimming stripped 6 bases from V and 0 bases from J, with 18 bases between. Germline lookup yields CDR1 DFQATT and CDR2 SNEGSKA (reference sequence). Sequenced input: tumor tissue. This clonotype was sampled from a female donor with papillary thyroid cancer or a benign thyroid nodule (not recorded which). Some clones in this sample may be carry-over from other donors' samples. The chain uses TRBV20-1 and TRBJ1-5; perhaps TRBD1 as D (6 bases). CDR3 nucleotide sequence: TGCAGTGCCGGCGACCGACAGGACTTTAGCAATCAGCCCCAGCATTTT. Translated: CSAGDRQDFSNQPQHF.